These T cell receptor beta chains were read from a single sample in a study of T cell changes during pregnancy in multiple sclerosis. Assay: immunoSEQ multiplex PCR; the TCRdb copy retains only in-frame clones and omits some. The data contain 40,000 to 50,000 clones, 91% of them singletons. The specimen was CD4+ T cells from peripheral blood mononuclear cells, collected after pregnancy. The receptors come from a female donor in good health, enrolled as a control in a pregnancy study. CDR3s include the opening cysteine and the closing phenylalanine or tryptophan. The order of the fields is V gene, D gene, J gene, clone size, CDR3 protein, CDR3 DNA. The D gene is left open where the match is weak. Size tells how often a clone was seen (once, few, many) or the class of an expanded clone, and some rows leave it out.

>TRBV7-9|TRBD2|TRBJ2-7|.
CASSHQGENSGRVEQYF
TGTGCCAGCAGCCACCAGGGGGAGAATAGCGGGAGGGTGGAGCAGTACTTC
>TRBV6-5|TRBD1|TRBJ1-2|.
CATRDRDLVNYGYTF
TGTGCCACCCGGGACAGGGACTTGGTGAACTATGGCTACACCTTC
>TRBV27|.|TRBJ1-2|.
CASSLSRAGPYGYTF
TGTGCCAGCAGTTTATCAAGGGCAGGGCCCTATGGCTACACCTTC
>TRBV7-8|TRBD2|TRBJ2-1|.
CASKGLVDEQFF
TGTGCCAGCAAAGGACTAGTCGATGAGCAGTTCTTC
>TRBV7-2|TRBD2|TRBJ2-1|once
CASSLASGLADNEQFF
TGTGCCAGCAGCTTGGCCAGTGGACTAGCAGACAATGAGCAGTTCTTC
>TRBV5-1|.|TRBJ2-2|.
CASSEQGNTGELFF
TGCGCCAGCAGCGAGCAGGGGAACACCGGGGAGCTGTTTTTT
>TRBV27|.|TRBJ2-7|.
CASSLGVLGEQYF
TGTGCCAGCAGTTTAGGAGTCTTGGGCGAGCAGTACTTC
>TRBV28|TRBD1|TRBJ2-7|.
CASSWGQGAYEQYF
TGTGCCAGCAGTTGGGGACAGGGGGCCTACGAGCAGTACTTC
>TRBV28|.|TRBJ1-2|.
CASSPPNYGYTF
TGTGCCAGCAGCCCTCCTAACTATGGCTACACCTTC
>TRBV7-7|TRBD2|TRBJ2-1|.
CASSPTSGGYNEQFF
TGTGCTAGCAGCCCGACTAGCGGGGGCTACAATGAGCAGTTCTTC
>TRBV18|.|TRBJ1-4|once
CASSPVRGTNEKLFF
TGTGCCAGCTCACCAGTCCGGGGAACTAATGAAAAACTGTTTTTT
>TRBV27|.|TRBJ1-3|.
CASSLHAQAPFSGNTIYF
TGTGCCAGCAGTTTACACGCACAGGCTCCATTCTCTGGAAACACCATATATTTT
>TRBV5-1|TRBD2|TRBJ2-1|once
CASRLAGSYNEQFF
TGCGCCAGCAGATTAGCGGGATCCTACAATGAGCAGTTCTTC
>TRBV5-1|.|TRBJ1-1|.
CASSHGQTNTEAFF
TGCGCCAGCAGCCACGGACAGACAAACACTGAAGCTTTCTTT
>TRBV7-2|.|TRBJ2-7|once
CASSGWTAYEQYF
TGTGCCAGCAGCGGGTGGACAGCCTACGAGCAGTACTTC
>TRBV5-6|.|TRBJ2-7|.
CASSLVEIRDYEQYF
TGTGCCAGCAGCTTGGTCGAGATAAGAGACTACGAGCAGTACTTC
>TRBV5-1|TRBD1|TRBJ2-2|.
CASSLTGDTGELFF
TGCGCCAGCAGCTTGACAGGGGACACCGGGGAGCTGTTTTTT
>TRBV4-3|TRBD2|TRBJ2-1|.
CASSPMALAAYNEQFF
TGCGCCAGCAGCCCTATGGCCCTAGCGGCCTACAATGAGCAGTTCTTC
>TRBV27|.|TRBJ2-5|.
CASSLSGVGETQYF
TGTGCCAGCAGTTTATCCGGGGTGGGGGAGACCCAGTACTTC
>TRBV5-4|.|TRBJ1-1|once
CASSTANRFLNTEAFF
TGTGCCAGCAGCACCGCTAACAGGTTCTTGAACACTGAAGCTTTCTTT
>TRBV18|TRBD1|TRBJ1-4|.
CASSFGTALDEKLFF
TGTGCCAGCTCTTTCGGGACAGCCCTAGACGAAAAACTGTTTTTT
>TRBV7-2|.|TRBJ1-2|.
CASSGGANNYGYTF
TGTGCCAGCAGCGGAGGGGCCAATAACTATGGCTACACCTTC
>TRBV10-3|TRBD1|TRBJ1-5|.
CAISESTGVNQPQHF
TGTGCCATCAGTGAGTCGACAGGGGTCAATCAGCCCCAGCATTTT
>TRBV7-9|TRBD2|TRBJ2-3|.
CASSLVSGRTDTQYF
TGTGCCAGCAGCTTGGTAAGCGGGAGGACAGATACGCAGTATTTT
>TRBV18|TRBD2|TRBJ2-1|.
CASSPGLESEQFF
TGTGCCAGCTCACCGGGACTAGAGAGTGAGCAGTTCTTC
>TRBV29-1|TRBD1|TRBJ1-1|few
CSVSTGGTEAFF
TGCAGCGTTTCCACAGGGGGAACTGAAGCTTTCTTT
>TRBV5-8|.|TRBJ1-4|.
CATPPGATNEKLFF
TGTGCCACCCCGCCAGGGGCAACTAATGAAAAACTGTTTTTT
>TRBV7-9|TRBD2|TRBJ2-1|.
CASSQKREEGEQFF
TGTGCCAGCAGCCAAAAGCGGGAGGAAGGTGAGCAGTTCTTC
>TRBV7-2|.|TRBJ2-1|once
CASSLDSGSSYNEQFF
TGTGCCAGCAGCTTAGATAGCGGTAGCTCCTACAATGAGCAGTTCTTC
>TRBV5-6|.|TRBJ1-2|.
CASSLKVSRGYTF
TGTGCCAGCAGCTTGAAGGTTTCGCGGGGCTACACCTTC
>TRBV5-5|.|TRBJ2-3|.
CASSSPGHGKDTQYF
TGTGCCAGCAGCTCGCCGGGACACGGAAAAGATACGCAGTATTTT
>TRBV6-5|.|TRBJ2-1|.
CASSYLKVGGNEQFF
TGTGCCAGCAGTTACCTGAAAGTGGGGGGCAATGAGCAGTTCTTC
>TRBV21-1|.|TRBJ2-7|.
CASSTLTSGTGSQDEQYF
TGTGCCAGCAGCACCCTGACTTCCGGGACAGGGAGTCAGGACGAGCAGTACTTC
>TRBV28|TRBD1|TRBJ2-7|.
CASSSVRGLYEQYF
TGTGCCAGCAGTTCCGTGAGGGGGCTCTACGAGCAGTACTTC
>TRBV27|TRBD1|TRBJ1-2|.
CASSLGQGAGYGYTF
TGTGCCAGCAGTCTAGGACAGGGCGCAGGCTATGGCTACACCTTC